The entry below describes one T cell receptor (beta chain). The data are from a study of blood T cell repertoires in COVID-19. On the study more broadly: The United States, Italy and Spain supplied acute and convalescent COVID-19 samples.

The data were produced by immunoSEQ multiplex PCR, yet TCRdb's version contains in-frame clones alone and is incomplete. The data hold tens of thousands of clones, with approximately 80% observed a single time. The V and J ends lost 2 bases and 4 bases, in that order; junction bases with no gene match: 4. This CDR3 has 15 amino acids. Germline V lookup: CDR1 MNHEY, CDR2 SMNVEV (reference sequence). The J gene is TRBJ2-4, the V gene TRBV27; 8 nucleotides line up with TRBD2. The specimen was peripheral blood. This sequence was found in a man of 80 years or more with COVID-19, enrolled during active disease. The CDR3 bases are TGTGCCAGCAGTTTAGGTAGCGGGGCTAAAAACATTCAGTACTTC. Its protein product is CASSLGSGAKNIQYF.